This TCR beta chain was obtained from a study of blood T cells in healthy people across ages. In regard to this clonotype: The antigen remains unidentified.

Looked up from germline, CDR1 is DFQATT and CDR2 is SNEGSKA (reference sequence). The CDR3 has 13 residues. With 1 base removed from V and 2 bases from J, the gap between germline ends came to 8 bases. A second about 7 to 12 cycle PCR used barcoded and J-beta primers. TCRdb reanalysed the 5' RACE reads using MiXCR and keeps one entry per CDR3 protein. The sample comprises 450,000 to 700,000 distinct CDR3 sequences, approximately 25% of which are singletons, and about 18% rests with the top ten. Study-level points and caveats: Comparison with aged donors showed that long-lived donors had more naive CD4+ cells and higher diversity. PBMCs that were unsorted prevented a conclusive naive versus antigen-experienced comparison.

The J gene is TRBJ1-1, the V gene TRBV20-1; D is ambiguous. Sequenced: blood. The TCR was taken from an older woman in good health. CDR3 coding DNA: TGCAGTGCTAGAGTGGAGAGTAACACTGAAGCTTTCTTT. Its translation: CSARVESNTEAFF.